These 9 T cell receptor beta chains came from one sample sequenced in a study of blood T cell repertoires in COVID-19. The table came from immunoSEQ multiplex PCR; TCRdb's copy has only in-frame clones and leaves some out. The sample carries approximately 150,000 clones, 80% to 90% recorded once. Source material: peripheral blood. Receptor source: a human donor with acute or convalescent COVID-19. The donor label of this sample is uncertain.

Here the CDR3 reads CALRGSGNTIYF. Written as DNA, the CDR3 is TGTGCCTTAAGGGGCTCTGGAAACACCATATATTTT. The chain links TRBV30 to TRBJ1-3; the D gene is possibly TRBD1 (5 bases). This CDR3 comprises 12 residues. V lost 7 bases, J lost 0 bases, and 7 bases lay in between. Germline V lookup: CDR1 GTSNPN, CDR2 SVGIG (reference sequence). The complete variable domain, with remaining parts taken from reference TRBV30 and TRBJ1-3, reads SQTIHQWPATLVQPVGSPLSLECTVEGTSNPNLYWYRQAAGRGLQLLFYSVGIGQISSEVPQNLSASRPQDRQFILSSKKLLLSDSGFYLCALRGSGNTIYFGEGSWLTVV.

The rearrangement uses TRBV28 and TRBJ1-2, with TRBD1 as a possible D gene (6 bases). Germline V gene data show CDR1 as MDHEN and CDR2 as SYDVKM. V lost 2 bases to trimming and J lost 4 bases, with 14 bases between them. The length of the CDR3 is 15 residues. CDR3 coding DNA: TGTGCCAGCAGTTTAGGGGGGGCCGACACCTATGGCTACACCTTC. Translation gives CASSLGGADTYGYTF.

This clone was seen more than once but under ten times. The J gene is TRBJ1-2, the V gene TRBV24-1; 8 nucleotides align to TRBD1. The CDR3 spans 15 residues. V lost 3 bases, J lost 8 bases, and 10 bases stayed unmatched. Per the germline V gene, CDR1 is KGHDR and CDR2 is SFDVKD. CDR3 in amino acids: CATSDPGTGGGGYTF. The CDR3 DNA is TGTGCCACCAGTGATCCTGGGACAGGCGGGGGCGGCTACACCTTC.

The V call is TRBV11-2, the J call TRBJ2-7; weak D call: TRBD1 (5 bases). V lost 5 bases, J lost 0 bases, and 14 bases lay in between. Germline CDR1 is SGHAT and CDR2 is FQNNGV. The CDR3 loop spans 15 amino acids. The CDR3 DNA follows: TGTGCCAGCAGCCAAGGACACACGAACTCCTACGAGCAGTACTTC. Translating gives CASSQGHTNSYEQYF. The variable domain in full, completed from reference TRBV11-2 and TRBJ2-7, reads EAGVAQSPRYKIIEKRQSVAFWCNPISGHATLYWYQQILGQGPKLLIQFQNNGVVDDSQLPKDRFSAERLKGVDSTLKIQPAKLEDSAVYLCASSQGHTNSYEQYFGPGTRLTVT.

The rearrangement links TRBV30 to TRBJ1-2, with TRBD1 matching over 8 bases. Germline trimming cut 5 bases from V and 6 bases from J; bases unmatched to any gene: 5. Germline CDR1 reads GTSNPN; CDR2 reads SVGIG (reference sequence). The CDR3 contains 12 residues. The CDR3 protein is CAWQGAADGYTF. CDR3 nucleotide sequence: TGTGCCTGGCAGGGGGCGGCGGATGGCTACACCTTC.

The chain recombines TRBV30 with TRBJ2-7, with TRBD2 matching over 10 bases. The germline V gene encodes CDR1 GTSNPN and CDR2 SVGIG (reference sequence). V shed 3 bases and J 6 bases; nucleotides not matched to a gene: 5. CDR3 length: 13 residues. The CDR3 nucleotides are TGTGCCTGGAGCCCAGCGGGGGGGCCCGAGCAGTACTTC. Its translation is CAWSPAGGPEQYF.

The rearrangement uses TRBV5-1 and TRBJ2-5; D perhaps matches TRBD1 (6 bases). The V gene's germline CDR1 is SGHRS and CDR2 YFSETQ. Trimming cost V 4 bases and J 1 base, with 8 bases left between them. CDR3 length: 13 residues. The CDR3 sequence: CASSPQGQETQYF. DNA of the CDR3: TGCGCCAGCAGCCCACAGGGCCAAGAGACCCAGTACTTC.

The chain combines TRBV5-5 with TRBJ2-7; 8 bases fit TRBD1. This CDR3 spans 17 amino acids. V trimming: 4 bases; J trimming: 0 bases; junction bases outside the gene matches: 12. Germline V gene sequence: CDR1 SGHKS, CDR2 YYEKEE (reference sequence). As DNA, the CDR3 is TGTGCCAGCAGCCAGAATCCCCCAGGGGGCATCTCCTACGAGCAGTACTTC. Its translation is CASSQNPPGGISYEQYF.

The rearrangement links TRBV5-1 to TRBJ2-3; 14 bases align to TRBD2. The germline CDR1 and CDR2 sequences are SGHRS and YFSETQ. The CDR3 is 17 residues long. The junction had 6 bases not matched to a gene; V was cut back by 4 bases and J by 2 bases. The CDR3 coding sequence is TGCGCCAGCAGCGTGGGGACTAGCGGGAGATTCACAGATACGCAGTATTTT. Amino acid sequence: CASSVGTSGRFTDTQYF.